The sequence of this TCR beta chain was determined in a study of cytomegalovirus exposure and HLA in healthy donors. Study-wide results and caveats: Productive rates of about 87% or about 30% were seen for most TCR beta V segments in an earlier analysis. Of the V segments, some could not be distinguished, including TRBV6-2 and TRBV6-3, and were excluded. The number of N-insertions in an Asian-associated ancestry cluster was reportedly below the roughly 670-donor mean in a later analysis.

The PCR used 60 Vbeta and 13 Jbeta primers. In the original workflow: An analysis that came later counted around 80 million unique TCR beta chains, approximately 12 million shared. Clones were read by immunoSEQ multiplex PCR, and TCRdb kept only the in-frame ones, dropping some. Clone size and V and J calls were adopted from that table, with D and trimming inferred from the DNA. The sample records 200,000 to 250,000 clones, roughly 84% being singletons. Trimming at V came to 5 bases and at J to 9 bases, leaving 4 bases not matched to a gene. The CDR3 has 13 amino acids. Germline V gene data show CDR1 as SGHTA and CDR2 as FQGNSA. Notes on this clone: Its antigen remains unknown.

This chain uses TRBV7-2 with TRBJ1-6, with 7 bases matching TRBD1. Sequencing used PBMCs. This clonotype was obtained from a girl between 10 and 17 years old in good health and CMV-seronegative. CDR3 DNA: TGTGCCAGCAGCATTTACAGGGGTTCACCCCTCCACTTT. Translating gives CASSIYRGSPLHF.